The 8 T cell receptor beta chains listed next were all sequenced from one sample in a study of blood T cell repertoires in COVID-19. Clones were sequenced by immunoSEQ multiplex PCR, and TCRdb holds only the in-frame ones, with some missing. The sample lists some 48,000 clones, approximately 78% occurring once. Sequencing was performed on PBMCs or T cells enriched from blood (not recorded which). These receptors came from a woman aged 50 to 60 with acute COVID-19.

Regarding this clone: The junction departs from the called germline gene at one end, perhaps through a read error. The chain is built from TRBV13 and TRBJ1-1; a possible D gene is TRBD1 (5 bases). This CDR3 has 14 amino acids. Germline loops: CDR1 PRHDT, CDR2 FYEKMQ (reference sequence). CDR3 sequence (DNA): TGTGCCAGCAGCTTAGGACGACAGAACGCTGAAGCTTTCTTT. This encodes CASSLGRQNAEAFF.

The gene calls are TRBV19 and TRBJ1-4; D might be TRBD1 (6 bases). The CDR3 sequence is 14 residues long. Germline V gives CDR1 LNHDA, CDR2 SQIVND (reference sequence). The ends were cut back, 3 bases at V and 5 bases at J, with 10 bases in the middle. CDR3 protein: CASSMRQGNEKLFF. CDR3 nucleotide sequence: TGTGCCAGTAGTATGCGGCAGGGGAATGAAAAACTGTTTTTT.

This clone was observed a single time. The chain is built from TRBV7-9 and TRBJ2-1, with D unresolved. Trimming pared 1 base from V and 10 bases from J, leaving 8 bases between. Germline CDR1 reads SEHNR; CDR2 reads FQNEAQ (reference sequence). The CDR3 totals 12 residues. The DNA for the CDR3 is TGTGCCAGCAGCTTAGGGAGTAAGGAGCAGTTCTTC. This sequence encodes CASSLGSKEQFF.

This clone was seen once. V gene TRBV2 combines with J gene TRBJ2-1; the match to TRBD2 covers 12 bases. The CDR3 runs to 13 residues. The germline CDR1 and CDR2 sequences are SNHLY and FYNNEI. V lost 7 bases, J lost 9 bases, and 4 bases stayed unmatched. Here the CDR3 DNA reads TGTGCCAGCAACGGACTAGCGGGGATTGAGCAGTTCTTC. Its protein product is CASNGLAGIEQFF.

The chain joins TRBV2 to TRBJ2-5, with D maybe TRBD2 (5 bases). The CDR3 is 13 amino acids. The germline V gene encodes CDR1 SNHLY and CDR2 FYNNEI. Trimming stripped 5 bases from V and 5 bases from J, with 12 bases between. CDR3 DNA sequence: TGTGCCAGCAGTAGAGCGGAAGCGGAGACCCAGTACTTC. Amino acids: CASSRAEAETQYF.

The J gene is TRBJ1-1, the V gene TRBV3-1 (or the pseudogene TRBV3-2); 11 nucleotides line up with TRBD1. The CDR3 covers 14 residues. V dropped 1 base and J dropped 6; count of bases not matched to a gene: 1. The germline V gene encodes CDR1 LGHDT and CDR2 YNNKEL (reference sequence). DNA of the CDR3: TGTGCCAGCAGCCAAGGGACAGGGGGCTCTGAAGCTTTCTTT. Amino acids: CASSQGTGGSEAFF.

The CDR3 sequence: CASSSTGGGTGELFF. The DNA of the CDR3 is TGTGCCAGCAGTTCGACAGGGGGAGGTACCGGGGAGCTGTTTTTT. The chain carries TRBV28 and TRBJ2-2; 9 bases are shared with TRBD1. CDR3 length: 15 residues. Unmatched junction bases numbered 5, after V lost 4 bases and J lost 5 bases. Germline V gene lookup returns CDR1 MDHEN and CDR2 SYDVKM. The full variable domain, with the rest looked up from reference TRBV28 and TRBJ2-2, is DVKVTQSSRYLVKRTGEKVFLECVQDMDHENMFWYRQDPGLGLRLIYFSYDVKMKEKGDIPEGYSVSREKKERFSLILESASTNQTSMYLCASSSTGGGTGELFFGEGSRLTVL.

This chain links TRBV6-5 with TRBJ1-1; D is undetermined. Germline-derived CDR1 and CDR2 are MNHEY and SVGAGI. V was trimmed by 1 base and J by 5 bases, leaving 8 bases between them. CDR3 length equals 13 residues. The CDR3 sequence: CASSYFSGTEAFF. The CDR3 nucleotides read TGTGCCAGCAGTTACTTTTCGGGAACTGAAGCTTTCTTT.